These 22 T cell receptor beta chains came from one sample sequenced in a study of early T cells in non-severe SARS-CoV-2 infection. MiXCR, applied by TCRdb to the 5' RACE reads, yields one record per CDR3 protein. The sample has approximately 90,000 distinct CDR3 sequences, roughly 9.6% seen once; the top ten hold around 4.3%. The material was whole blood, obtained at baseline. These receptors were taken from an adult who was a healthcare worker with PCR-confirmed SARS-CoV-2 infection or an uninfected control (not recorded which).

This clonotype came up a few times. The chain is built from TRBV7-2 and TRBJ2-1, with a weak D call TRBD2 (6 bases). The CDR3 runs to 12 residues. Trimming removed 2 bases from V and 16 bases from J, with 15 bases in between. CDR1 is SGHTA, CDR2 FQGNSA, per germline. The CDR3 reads CASSLSAGRPFF. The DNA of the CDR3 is TGTGCCAGCAGCTTATCTGCGGGAAGGCCTTTCTTC. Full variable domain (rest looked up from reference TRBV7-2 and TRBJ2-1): GAGVSQSPSNKVTEKGKDVELRCDPISGHTALYWYRQSLGQGLEFLIYFQGNSAPDKSGLPSDRFSAERTGGSVSTLTIQRTQQEDSAVYLCASSLSAGRPFFGPGTRLTVL.

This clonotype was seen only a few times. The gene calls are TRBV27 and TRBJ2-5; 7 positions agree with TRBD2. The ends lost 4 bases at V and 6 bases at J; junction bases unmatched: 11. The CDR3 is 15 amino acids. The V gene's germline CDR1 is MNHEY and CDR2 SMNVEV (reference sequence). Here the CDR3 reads CASSWMGGSKKTQYF. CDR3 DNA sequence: TGTGCCAGCAGTTGGATGGGCGGGAGTAAAAAGACCCAGTACTTC.

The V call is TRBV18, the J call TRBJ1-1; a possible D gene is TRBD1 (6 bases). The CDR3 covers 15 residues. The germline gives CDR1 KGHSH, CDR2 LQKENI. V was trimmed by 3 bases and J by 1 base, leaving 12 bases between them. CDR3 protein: CASSPLRGQNTEAFF. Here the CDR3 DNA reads TGTGCCAGCTCACCCCTCCGGGGGCAGAACACTGAAGCTTTCTTT.

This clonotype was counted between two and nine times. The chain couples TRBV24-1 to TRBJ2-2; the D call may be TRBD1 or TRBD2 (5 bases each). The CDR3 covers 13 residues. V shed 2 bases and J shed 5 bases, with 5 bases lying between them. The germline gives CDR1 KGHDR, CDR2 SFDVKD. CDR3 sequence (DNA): TGTGCCACCAGTGATTGGGGGACCGGGGAGCTGTTTTTT. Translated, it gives CATSDWGTGELFF.

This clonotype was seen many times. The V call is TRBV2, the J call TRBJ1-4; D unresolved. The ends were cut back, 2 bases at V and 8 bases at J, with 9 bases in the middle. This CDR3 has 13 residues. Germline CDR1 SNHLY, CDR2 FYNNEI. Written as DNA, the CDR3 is TGTGCCAGCAGTGAACCGGGATGGGAAAAACTGTTTTTT. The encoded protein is CASSEPGWEKLFF.

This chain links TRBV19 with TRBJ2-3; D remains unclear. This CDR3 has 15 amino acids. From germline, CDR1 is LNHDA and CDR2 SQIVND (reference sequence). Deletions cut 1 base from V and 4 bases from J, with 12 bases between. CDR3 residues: CASSIVDGFADTQYF. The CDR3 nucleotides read TGTGCCAGTAGTATAGTCGACGGATTCGCAGATACGCAGTATTTT.

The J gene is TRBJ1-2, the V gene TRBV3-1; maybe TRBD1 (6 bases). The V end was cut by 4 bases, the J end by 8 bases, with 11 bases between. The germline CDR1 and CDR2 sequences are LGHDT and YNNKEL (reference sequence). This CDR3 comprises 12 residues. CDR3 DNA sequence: TGTGCCAGCAGCCTTAGGGGGGACGGCTACACCTTC. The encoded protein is CASSLRGDGYTF.

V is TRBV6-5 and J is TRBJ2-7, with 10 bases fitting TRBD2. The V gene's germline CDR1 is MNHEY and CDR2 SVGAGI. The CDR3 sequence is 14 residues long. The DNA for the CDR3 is TGTGTCGGCAGTCGTAGCGGGGGGTCCTACGAGCAGTACTTC. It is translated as CVGSRSGGSYEQYF.

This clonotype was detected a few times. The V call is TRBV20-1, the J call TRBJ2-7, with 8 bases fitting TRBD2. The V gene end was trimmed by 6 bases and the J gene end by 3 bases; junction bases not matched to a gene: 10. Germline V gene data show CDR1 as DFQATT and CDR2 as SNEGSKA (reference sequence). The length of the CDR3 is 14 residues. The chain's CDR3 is CSALQRESVYEQYF. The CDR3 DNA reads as TGCAGTGCCTTACAGCGGGAGAGTGTCTACGAGCAGTACTTC.

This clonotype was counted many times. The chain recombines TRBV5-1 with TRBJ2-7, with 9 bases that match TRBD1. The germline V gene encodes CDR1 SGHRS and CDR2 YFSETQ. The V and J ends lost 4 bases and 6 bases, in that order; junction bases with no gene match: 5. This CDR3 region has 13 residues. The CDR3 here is CASSTGQGTEQYF. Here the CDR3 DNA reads TGCGCCAGCAGCACCGGACAGGGGACCGAGCAGTACTTC.

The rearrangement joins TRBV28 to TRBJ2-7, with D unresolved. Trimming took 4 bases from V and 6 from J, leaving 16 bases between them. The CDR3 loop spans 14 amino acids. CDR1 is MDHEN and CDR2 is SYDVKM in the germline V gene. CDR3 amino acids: CASSSPPFAREQYF. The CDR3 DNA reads TGTGCCAGCAGTTCCCCCCCGTTTGCCCGCGAGCAGTACTTC. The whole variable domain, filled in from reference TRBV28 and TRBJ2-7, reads DVKVTQSSRYLVKRTGEKVFLECVQDMDHENMFWYRQDPGLGLRLIYFSYDVKMKEKGDIPEGYSVSREKKERFSLILESASTNQTSMYLCASSSPPFAREQYFGPGTRLTVT.

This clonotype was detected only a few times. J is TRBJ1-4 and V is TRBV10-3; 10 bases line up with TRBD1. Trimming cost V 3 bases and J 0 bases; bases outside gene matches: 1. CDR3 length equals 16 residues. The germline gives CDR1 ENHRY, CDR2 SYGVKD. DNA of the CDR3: TGTGCCATCAGTGAAGGGACAGGGGCAACTAATGAAAAACTGTTTTTT. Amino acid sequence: CAISEGTGATNEKLFF.

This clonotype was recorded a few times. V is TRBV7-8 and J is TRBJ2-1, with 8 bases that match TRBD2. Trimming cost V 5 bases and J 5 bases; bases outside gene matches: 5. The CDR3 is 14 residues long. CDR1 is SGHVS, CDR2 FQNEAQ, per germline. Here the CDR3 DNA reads TGTGCCAGCAGCAGTACTAGCGGCAACAATGAGCAGTTCTTC. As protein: CASSSTSGNNEQFF.

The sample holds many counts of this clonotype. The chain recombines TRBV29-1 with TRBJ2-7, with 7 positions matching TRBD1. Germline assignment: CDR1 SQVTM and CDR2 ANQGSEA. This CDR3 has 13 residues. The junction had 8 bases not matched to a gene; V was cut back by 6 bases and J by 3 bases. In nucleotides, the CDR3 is TGCAGCGTCGATACCGGGACAGACTACGAGCAGTACTTC. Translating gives CSVDTGTDYEQYF.

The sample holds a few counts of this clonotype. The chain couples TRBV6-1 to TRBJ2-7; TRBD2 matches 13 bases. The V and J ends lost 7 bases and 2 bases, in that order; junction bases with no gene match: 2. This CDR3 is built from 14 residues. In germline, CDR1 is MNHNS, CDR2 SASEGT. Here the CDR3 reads CASMGLAGTYEQYF. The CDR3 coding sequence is TGTGCCAGCATGGGACTAGCGGGAACCTACGAGCAGTACTTC.

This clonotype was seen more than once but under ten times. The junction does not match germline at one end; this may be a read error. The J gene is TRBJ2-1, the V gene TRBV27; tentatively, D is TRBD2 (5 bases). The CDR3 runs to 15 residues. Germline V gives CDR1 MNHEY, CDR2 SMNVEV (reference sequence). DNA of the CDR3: TGTGTCAGCAGAGGACTCTCCCGCTCCTACAATGAGCAGTTCTTC. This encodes CVSRGLSRSYNEQFF.

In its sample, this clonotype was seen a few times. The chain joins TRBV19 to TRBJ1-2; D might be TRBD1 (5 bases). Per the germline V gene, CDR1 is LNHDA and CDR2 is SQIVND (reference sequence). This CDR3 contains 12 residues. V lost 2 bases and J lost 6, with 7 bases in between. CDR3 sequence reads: CASSIFRDGYTF. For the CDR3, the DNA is TGTGCCAGTAGTATATTCAGGGATGGCTACACCTTC.

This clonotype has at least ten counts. CDR3 DNA sequence: TGTGCCAGCACCAGGACTAGCGGGAGGGAAGAGACCCAGTACTTC. It is translated as CASTRTSGREETQYF. V gene TRBV6-2 or TRBV6-3 combines with J gene TRBJ2-5, with 15 bases that match TRBD2. Germline V gene lookup returns CDR1 MNHEY and CDR2 SVGEGT. Losses at the gene ends were 7 bases for V and 3 bases for J; bases not matched to a gene: 3. The CDR3 has 15 amino acids.

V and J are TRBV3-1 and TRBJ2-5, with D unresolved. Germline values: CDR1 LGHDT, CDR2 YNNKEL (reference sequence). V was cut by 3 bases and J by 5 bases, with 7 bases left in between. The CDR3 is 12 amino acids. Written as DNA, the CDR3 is TGTGCCAGCAGCCATCTCCCGGAGACCCAGTACTTC. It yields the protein CASSHLPETQYF.

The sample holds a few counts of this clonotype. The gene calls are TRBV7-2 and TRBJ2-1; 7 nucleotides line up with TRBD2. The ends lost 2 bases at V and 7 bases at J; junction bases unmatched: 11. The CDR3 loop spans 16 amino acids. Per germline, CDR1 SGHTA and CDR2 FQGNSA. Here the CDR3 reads CASSLLATSIKNEQFF. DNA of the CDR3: TGTGCCAGCAGCTTATTAGCGACTAGCATAAAGAATGAGCAGTTCTTC.

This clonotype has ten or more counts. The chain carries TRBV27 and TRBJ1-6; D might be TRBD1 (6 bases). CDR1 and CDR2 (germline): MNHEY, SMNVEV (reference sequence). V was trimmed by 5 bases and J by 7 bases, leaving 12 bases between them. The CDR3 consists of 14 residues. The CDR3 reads CASSPGTRNSPLHF. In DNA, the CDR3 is TGTGCCAGCAGTCCTGGGACACGGAATTCACCCCTCCACTTT.

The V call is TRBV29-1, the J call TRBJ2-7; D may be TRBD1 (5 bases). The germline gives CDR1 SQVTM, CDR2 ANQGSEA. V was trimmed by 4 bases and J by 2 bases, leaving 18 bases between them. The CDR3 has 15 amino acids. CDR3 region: CSVAQTDRRPYEQYF. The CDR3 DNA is TGCAGCGTTGCCCAGACAGACCGACGACCCTACGAGCAGTACTTC.